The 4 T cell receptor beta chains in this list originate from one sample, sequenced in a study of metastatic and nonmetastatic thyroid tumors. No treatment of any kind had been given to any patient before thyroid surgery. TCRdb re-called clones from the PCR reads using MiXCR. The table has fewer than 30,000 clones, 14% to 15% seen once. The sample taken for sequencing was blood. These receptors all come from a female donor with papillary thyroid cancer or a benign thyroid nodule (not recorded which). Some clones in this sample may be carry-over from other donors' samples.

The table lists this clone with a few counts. CDR3 residues: CASSVQAPAGYLFF. The CDR3 nucleotides are TGTGCCAGCAGTGTACAAGCTCCGGCCGGGTATCTGTTTTTT. The chain couples TRBV6-1 to TRBJ2-2, with D hard to call. CDR3 length equals 14 residues. V was pared by 4 bases and J by 14 bases, with 20 bases between. Germline-derived CDR1 and CDR2 are MNHNS and SASEGT.

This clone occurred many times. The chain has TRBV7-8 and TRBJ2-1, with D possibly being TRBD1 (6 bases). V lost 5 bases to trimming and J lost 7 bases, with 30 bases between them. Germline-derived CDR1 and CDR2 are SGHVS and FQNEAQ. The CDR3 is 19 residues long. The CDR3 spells CASSPKCERGTSKKNEQFF. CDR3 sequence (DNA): TGTGCCAGCAGCCCCAAGTGTGAAAGAGGGACATCGAAGAAAAATGAGCAGTTCTTC.

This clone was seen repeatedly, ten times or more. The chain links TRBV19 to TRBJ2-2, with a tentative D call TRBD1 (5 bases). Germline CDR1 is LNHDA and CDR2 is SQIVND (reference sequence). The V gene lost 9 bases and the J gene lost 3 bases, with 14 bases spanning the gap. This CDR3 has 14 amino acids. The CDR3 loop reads CASGSDTYTGELFF. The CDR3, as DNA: TGTGCCAGCGGATCGGACACCTACACCGGGGAGCTGTTTTTT.

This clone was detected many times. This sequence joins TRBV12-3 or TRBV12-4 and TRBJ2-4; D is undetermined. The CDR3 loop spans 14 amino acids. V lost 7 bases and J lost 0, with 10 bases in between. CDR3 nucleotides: TGTGCCAGCACAGGTCTTCTAGCCAAAAACATTCAGTACTTC. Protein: CASTGLLAKNIQYF.